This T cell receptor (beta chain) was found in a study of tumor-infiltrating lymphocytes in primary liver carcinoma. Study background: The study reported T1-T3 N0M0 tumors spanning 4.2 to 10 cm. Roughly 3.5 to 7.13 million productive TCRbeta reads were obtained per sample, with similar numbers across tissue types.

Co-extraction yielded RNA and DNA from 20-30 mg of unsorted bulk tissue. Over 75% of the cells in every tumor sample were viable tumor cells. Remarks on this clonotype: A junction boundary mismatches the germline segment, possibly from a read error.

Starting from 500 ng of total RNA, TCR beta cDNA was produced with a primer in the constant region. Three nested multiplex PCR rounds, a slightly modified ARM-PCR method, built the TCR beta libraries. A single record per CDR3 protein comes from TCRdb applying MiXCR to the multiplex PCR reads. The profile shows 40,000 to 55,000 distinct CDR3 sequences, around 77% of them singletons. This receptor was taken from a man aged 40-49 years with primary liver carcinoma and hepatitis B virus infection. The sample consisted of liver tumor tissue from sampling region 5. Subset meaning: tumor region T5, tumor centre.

The CDR3 is CASSHLDQNSETFF. Written as DNA, the CDR3 is TGCGCCAGCAGCCACCTCGACCAGAATAGTGAAACTTTCTTT. The V gene is TRBV4-3, the J gene TRBJ1-1; D gene ambiguous. Looked up from germline, CDR1 is LGHNA and CDR2 is YSLEER. The CDR3 is 14 amino acids.